Below, 3 T cell receptor beta chains from the same sample are listed, as sequenced in a study of Ad26.COV2.S vaccination and SARS-CoV-2 variants. Treatment of the sample: some 20 received Ad26.COV2.S at low or high dose, single or two shots; about 5 received placebo; per-sample allocation not given. The samples date from day 63 after the first vaccine or placebo injection. Some clones are missing from TCRdb's copy, which holds only in-frame ones; the method was immunoSEQ multiplex PCR. Counted here are hundreds of thousands of clones, about 89% occurring once; the ten biggest clones make up roughly 4.8%. The starting material was peripheral blood, obtained in a trial of Ad26.COV2.S vaccine versus placebo. These receptors were taken from a person aged 18-65 years who received the Ad26.COV2.S COVID-19 vaccine or a placebo.

The count of this clone is one. The chain joins TRBV7-7 to TRBJ2-5; 12 bases align to TRBD2. There are 15 residues in the CDR3. The junction had 3 bases not matched to a gene; V was cut back by 2 bases and J by 5 bases. The germline V gene encodes CDR1 SSHAT and CDR2 FNYEAQ (reference sequence). The CDR3 here is CASSLLAGGSETQYF. In nucleotides, the CDR3 is TGTGCCAGCAGCTTACTAGCGGGAGGGTCTGAGACCCAGTACTTC.

V is TRBV28 and J is TRBJ2-2; 8 bases agree with TRBD2. This CDR3 has 15 residues. CDR1 MDHEN and CDR2 SYDVKM come from the germline V gene. V was clipped by 8 bases and J by 0 bases; unmatched bases: 5. CDR3: CASRGGTANTGELFF. In DNA form, the CDR3 reads TGTGCCAGCCGGGGGGGGACGGCGAACACCGGGGAGCTGTTTTTT.

The CDR3 bases are TGCGCCAGCAGCCAAGTTGTAAGGGGTAGTGGGGAAAAACTGTTTTTT. It encodes CASSQVVRGSGEKLFF. This chain connects TRBV4-1 to TRBJ1-4; D perhaps matches TRBD1 (5 bases). The ends were cut back, 1 base at V and 8 bases at J, with 17 bases in the middle. The germline V gene has CDR1 MGHRA and CDR2 YSYEKL. This CDR3 region has 16 residues.